The 3 T cell receptor beta chains below all came from one sample that was sequenced in a study of patients and donors after allogeneic stem cell transplantation. TCRdb reprocessed the RT-PCR reads with MiXCR, giving one entry per CDR3 protein. This repertoire shows about 31,000 distinct CDR3 sequences, under 7.5% found once; its top ten account for roughly 34%. The sample taken for sequencing was blood, either unsorted or a sorted T cell fraction (not recorded which). The receptors were sampled from a human donor who was either an allogeneic HSCT recipient or a stem cell or donor lymphocyte infusion donor (not recorded which). It is not recorded whose cells these are; they may come from a transplant donor.

This clonotype was seen ten or more times. V usage is TRBV7-9 and J usage is TRBJ1-2; D may be TRBD1 (5 bases). CDR1 is SEHNR and CDR2 is FQNEAQ in the germline V gene (reference sequence). CDR3 length: 16 residues. Trimming removed 2 bases at V and 2 bases at J, with 15 bases between. This CDR3 is CASSLRGGRENYGYTF. Here the CDR3 DNA reads TGTGCCAGCAGCTTAAGGGGAGGCAGGGAGAACTATGGCTACACCTTC.

This clonotype was seen at least ten times. The chain joins TRBV7-9 to TRBJ2-7; a possible D gene is TRBD2 (5 bases). Germline V CDR1 and CDR2: SEHNR, FQNEAQ (reference sequence). The CDR3 extends over 12 amino acids. V gave up 5 bases and J gave up 1 base, with 6 bases separating them. The CDR3 coding sequence is TGTGCCAGCAGCCGGACTTCCTACGAGCAGTACTTC. Its translation: CASSRTSYEQYF. Full variable domain (remainder filled in from reference TRBV7-9 and TRBJ2-7): DTGVSQNPRHKITKRGQNVTFRCDPISEHNRLYWYRQTLGQGPEFLTYFQNEAQLEKSRLLSDRFSAERPKGSFSTLEIQRTEQGDSAMYLCASSRTSYEQYFGPGTRLTVT.

The sample holds a few counts of this clonotype. The V and J genes are TRBV7-9 and TRBJ2-3; TRBD2 agrees at 8 bases. From germline, CDR1 is SEHNR and CDR2 FQNEAQ (reference sequence). This CDR3 spans 15 amino acids. V lost 2 bases and J lost 5; bases outside the gene matches: 6. The CDR3 region is CASSLSILAGDTQYF. The CDR3, as DNA: TGTGCCAGCAGCTTATCTATCCTAGCGGGAGATACGCAGTATTTT. The full variable domain, with the rest looked up from reference TRBV7-9 and TRBJ2-3, is DTGVSQNPRHKITKRGQNVTFRCDPISEHNRLYWYRQTLGQGPEFLTYFQNEAQLEKSRLLSDRFSAERPKGSFSTLEIQRTEQGDSAMYLCASSLSILAGDTQYFGPGTRLTVL.